This is a list of T cell receptor beta chains from one sample in a study of human T cells and chemical hapten exposure. TCRdb recomputed calls from the RACE reads with MiXCR, one row per CDR3 protein. The data contain roughly 380,000 distinct CDR3 sequences, about 5.1% of them singletons. The material was whole blood, obtained in connection with sensitization to the hapten diphenylcyclopropenone (DPC). Source of these receptors: a woman in her 50s with alopecia areata. Some clones in this sample may be carry-over from other donors' samples. The CDR3 runs from the conserved cysteine through the conserved F or W. The order of the fields is clone size, V gene, CDR3 length, J gene, D gene, CDR3 protein, CDR3 DNA. A D gene is named only where the DNA matches it firmly. Size values are once, few and many counts, or a class for expanded clones, and some rows have none.

>few|TRBV28|15|TRBJ2-7|.
CASTPGDRASYEQYF
TGTGCCAGCACCCCAGGCGACCGGGCCTCCTACGAGCAGTACTTC
>few|TRBV4-2|16|TRBJ2-2|TRBD1
CVSSQEGQGAAGELFF
TGTGTCAGCAGCCAGGAGGGACAGGGGGCGGCCGGGGAGCTGTTTTTT
>.|TRBV30|13|TRBJ1-1|.
CASRGRPDTEAFF
TGTGCCAGTCGAGGGCGGCCGGACACTGAAGCTTTCTTT
>.|TRBV2|12|TRBJ1-2|.
CASSATDGGYTF
TGTGCCAGCAGTGCAACAGATGGGGGCTACACCTTC
>.|TRBV18|15|TRBJ2-2|.
CASSPIPTNTGELFF
TGTGCCAGCTCACCGATACCTACGAACACCGGGGAGCTGTTTTTT
>few|TRBV5-1|14|TRBJ2-3|.
CASSRVFPADTQYF
TGCGCCAGCAGCAGGGTTTTCCCCGCAGATACGCAGTATTTT
>few|TRBV12-3/TRBV12-4|15|TRBJ1-3|.
CASSPYGSSGNTIYF
TGTGCCAGCAGCCCCTACGGGAGCTCTGGAAACACCATATATTTT
>.|TRBV21-1|15|TRBJ2-2|.
CASSNGQGQTGELFF
TGTGCCAGCAGCAACGGGCAGGGGCAAACCGGGGAGCTGTTTTTT
>many|TRBV12-3/TRBV12-4|15|TRBJ1-1|.
CASSPDQGFNTEAFF
TGTGCCAGCAGTCCAGACCAGGGTTTTAACACTGAAGCTTTCTTT
>many|TRBV4-1|16|TRBJ2-3|.
CASSQSAGRSTDTQYF
TGCGCCAGCAGCCAATCCGCGGGGCGGAGCACAGATACGCAGTATTTT
>.|TRBV10-2|14|TRBJ2-7|TRBD2
CASSESGAGHEQYF
TGCGCCAGCAGTGAGTCGGGAGCGGGGCACGAGCAGTACTTC
>many|TRBV3-1|16|TRBJ2-1|TRBD2
CASSQVGGAGGNEQFF
TGTGCCAGCAGCCAAGTAGGGGGAGCGGGAGGCAATGAGCAGTTCTTC
>few|TRBV3-1|13|TRBJ2-1|.
CASSQGPHNEQFF
TGTGCCAGCAGCCAAGGGCCCCACAATGAGCAGTTCTTC
>many|TRBV27|15|TRBJ2-2|TRBD2
CASSFILAGPGELFF
TGTGCCAGCAGTTTTATCCTAGCGGGCCCCGGGGAGCTGTTTTTT
>many|TRBV20-1|16|TRBJ2-1|TRBD2
CSASPAGTRRYNEQFF
TGCAGTGCTAGCCCCGCCGGGACTAGGCGTTACAATGAGCAGTTCTTC
>.|TRBV6-5|15|TRBJ2-6|TRBD1
CASLGDRAGANVLTF
TGTGCCAGCCTTGGGGACAGGGCTGGGGCCAACGTCCTGACTTTC
>many|TRBV5-4|16|TRBJ2-1|TRBD2
CASSLDSGSSYNEQFF
TGTGCCAGCAGCTTGGATAGCGGGAGCTCCTACAATGAGCAGTTCTTC
>many|TRBV5-1|13|TRBJ2-3|.
CATKEGWTDTQYF
TGCGCCACCAAGGAAGGTTGGACAGATACGCAGTATTTT
>few|TRBV12-3/TRBV12-4|13|TRBJ2-7|.
CASSLGRGSEQYF
TGTGCCAGCAGTTTGGGCAGGGGCAGCGAGCAGTACTTC
>many|TRBV29-1|14|TRBJ2-7|TRBD2
CSFSWTSAAYEQYF
TGCAGCTTCTCGTGGACTAGCGCCGCCTACGAGCAGTACTTC
>.|TRBV7-9|11|TRBJ1-2|.
CASSLDRRDTF
TGTGCCAGCAGCTTAGACAGGAGGGACACCTTC
>many|TRBV28|14|TRBJ2-7|.
CASSPPDSGYEQYF
TGTGCCAGCAGTCCACCTGACAGTGGCTACGAGCAGTACTTC
>.|TRBV7-6|13|TRBJ1-4|.
CASSSGADEKLFF
TGTGCCAGCAGCTCAGGGGCCGATGAAAAACTGTTTTTT
>many|TRBV7-9|13|TRBJ1-2|.
CASSLGGQLGYTF
TGTGCCAGCAGCTTAGGCGGACAGTTGGGCTACACCTTC
>many|TRBV10-3|15|TRBJ2-1|TRBD1
CAISPGQRHDNEQFF
TGTGCCATCAGCCCGGGACAGAGACACGACAATGAGCAGTTCTTC
>many|TRBV9|15|TRBJ1-3|.
CASSVGTASGNTIYF
TGTGCCAGCAGCGTAGGGACAGCCTCTGGAAACACCATATATTTT
>many|TRBV28|14|TRBJ2-3|TRBD2
CASSLRLAGDTQYF
TGTGCCAGCAGTTTACGGCTAGCGGGGGATACGCAGTATTTT
>.|TRBV28|15|TRBJ1-1|.
CASTWVGVGNTEAFF
TGTGCCAGCACATGGGTCGGCGTGGGGAACACTGAAGCTTTCTTT
>.|TRBV14|12|TRBJ2-7|.
CASSHPSYEQYF
TGTGCCAGCAGCCACCCTTCCTACGAGCAGTACTTC
>many|TRBV7-2|16|TRBJ2-3|TRBD1
CASSLGGGLGTDTQYF
TGTGCCAGCAGCTTAGGAGGGGGCTTAGGCACAGATACGCAGTATTTT
>many|TRBV4-2|14|TRBJ2-7|.
CASSPAEGSHEQYF
TGTGCCAGCAGCCCGGCGGAGGGTAGCCACGAGCAGTACTTC
>few|TRBV29-1|14|TRBJ2-1|.
CSVSGLPSYNEQFF
TGCAGCGTTTCAGGCTTGCCTTCCTACAATGAGCAGTTCTTC
>.|TRBV29-1|12|TRBJ2-2|.
CSAGDFTGELFF
TGCAGCGCCGGGGACTTCACCGGGGAGCTGTTTTTT
>.|TRBV6-1|13|TRBJ1-2|TRBD1
CASTRTGVYGYTF
TGTGCCAGCACCAGGACAGGCGTCTATGGCTACACCTTC
>many|TRBV20-1|13|TRBJ2-7|TRBD2
CSARLAATYEQYF
TGCAGTGCTAGGCTAGCGGCCACCTACGAGCAGTACTTC
>.|TRBV19|14|TRBJ2-1|TRBD2
CASRRRGGLDEQFF
TGTGCCAGTCGGCGGCGGGGGGGCCTAGATGAGCAGTTCTTC
>few|TRBV5-6|14|TRBJ2-1|TRBD1
CASSTGTGGREQFF
TGTGCCAGCAGCACCGGGACAGGGGGTAGGGAGCAGTTCTTC
>.|TRBV20-1|16|TRBJ2-3|TRBD2
CSARDSREGRGDTQYF
TGCAGTGCTAGAGATTCCCGGGAGGGCCGAGGGGATACGCAGTATTTT
>many|TRBV29-1|13|TRBJ2-5|.
CSVEERGKETQYF
TGCAGCGTTGAAGAGAGGGGAAAAGAGACCCAGTACTTC
>many|TRBV5-1|12|TRBJ2-7|.
CASSLDLAEQYF
TGCGCCAGCAGCTTGGATCTGGCCGAGCAGTACTTC
>many|TRBV27|15|TRBJ2-7|.
CASSLARTASYEQYF
TGTGCCAGCAGTTTAGCTCGAACGGCCTCCTACGAGCAGTACTTC
>many|TRBV6-5|15|TRBJ2-5|TRBD2
CASQAGAALGETQYF
TGTGCCAGCCAGGCGGGAGCGGCATTAGGGGAGACCCAGTACTTC
>many|TRBV29-1|14|TRBJ2-5|.
CSVVGSRAVETQYF
TGCAGCGTTGTTGGATCGAGAGCAGTAGAGACCCAGTACTTC
>many|TRBV2|18|TRBJ2-3|TRBD2
CASRGWIAGGDGTDTQYF
TGTGCCAGCAGGGGGTGGATAGCGGGAGGTGATGGCACAGATACGCAGTATTTT
>many|TRBV12-3/TRBV12-4|15|TRBJ1-2|TRBD1
CASNLGQGQVNGYTF
TGTGCCAGCAACTTAGGACAGGGACAAGTAAATGGCTACACCTTC
>.|TRBV6-5|15|TRBJ1-5|.
CASSYSSIGNQPQHF
TGTGCCAGCAGTTACTCGTCGATTGGCAATCAGCCCCAGCATTTT
>many|TRBV3-1|17|TRBJ1-3|.
CASSQELSRGARNTIYF
TGTGCCAGCAGCCAAGAATTGTCCAGGGGTGCGCGAAACACCATATATTTT
>many|TRBV21-1|13|TRBJ2-1|.
CASSNPPYNEQFF
TGTGCCAGCAGCAATCCACCCTACAATGAGCAGTTCTTC
>.|TRBV11-2|15|TRBJ1-1|TRBD1
CASSFRITGETEAFF
TGTGCCAGCAGCTTCCGAATCACAGGGGAAACTGAAGCTTTCTTT
>many|TRBV28|11|TRBJ2-1|.
CASSLIQEQFF
TGTGCCAGCAGTTTAATCCAGGAGCAGTTCTTC
>many|TRBV6-1|14|TRBJ2-7|TRBD1
CASSGGDRAHEQYF
TGTGCCAGCAGTGGCGGGGACAGGGCCCACGAGCAGTACTTC
>many|TRBV11-2|11|TRBJ2-4|.
CASSLSGIQYF
TGTGCCAGCAGCTTATCCGGCATTCAGTACTTC